This TCR beta chain was retrieved from a study of shared clonotypes between healthy human individuals. Generated by immunoSEQ multiplex PCR, the TCRdb table keeps only in-frame clones and is missing some. The sample records about 2.4 million clones, approximately 93% being singletons. V was clipped by 5 bases and J by 0 bases, with 13 bases between them. The CDR3 length is 15 residues. The germline CDR1 and CDR2 sequences are SGHAT and FQNNGV. This sequence originates from a man in his late teens or twenties in good health. Some clones in this sample may be carry-over from other donors' samples. What was sequenced was naive CD4+ T cells from PBMCs. Subset indicated: CD45RA+ positively selected. J is TRBJ1-1 and V is TRBV11-2; D is ambiguous. CDR3 in DNA: TGTGCCAGCAGCCCCCTCGGCAGCCTGAACACTGAAGCTTTCTTT. Translated, it gives CASSPLGSLNTEAFF.